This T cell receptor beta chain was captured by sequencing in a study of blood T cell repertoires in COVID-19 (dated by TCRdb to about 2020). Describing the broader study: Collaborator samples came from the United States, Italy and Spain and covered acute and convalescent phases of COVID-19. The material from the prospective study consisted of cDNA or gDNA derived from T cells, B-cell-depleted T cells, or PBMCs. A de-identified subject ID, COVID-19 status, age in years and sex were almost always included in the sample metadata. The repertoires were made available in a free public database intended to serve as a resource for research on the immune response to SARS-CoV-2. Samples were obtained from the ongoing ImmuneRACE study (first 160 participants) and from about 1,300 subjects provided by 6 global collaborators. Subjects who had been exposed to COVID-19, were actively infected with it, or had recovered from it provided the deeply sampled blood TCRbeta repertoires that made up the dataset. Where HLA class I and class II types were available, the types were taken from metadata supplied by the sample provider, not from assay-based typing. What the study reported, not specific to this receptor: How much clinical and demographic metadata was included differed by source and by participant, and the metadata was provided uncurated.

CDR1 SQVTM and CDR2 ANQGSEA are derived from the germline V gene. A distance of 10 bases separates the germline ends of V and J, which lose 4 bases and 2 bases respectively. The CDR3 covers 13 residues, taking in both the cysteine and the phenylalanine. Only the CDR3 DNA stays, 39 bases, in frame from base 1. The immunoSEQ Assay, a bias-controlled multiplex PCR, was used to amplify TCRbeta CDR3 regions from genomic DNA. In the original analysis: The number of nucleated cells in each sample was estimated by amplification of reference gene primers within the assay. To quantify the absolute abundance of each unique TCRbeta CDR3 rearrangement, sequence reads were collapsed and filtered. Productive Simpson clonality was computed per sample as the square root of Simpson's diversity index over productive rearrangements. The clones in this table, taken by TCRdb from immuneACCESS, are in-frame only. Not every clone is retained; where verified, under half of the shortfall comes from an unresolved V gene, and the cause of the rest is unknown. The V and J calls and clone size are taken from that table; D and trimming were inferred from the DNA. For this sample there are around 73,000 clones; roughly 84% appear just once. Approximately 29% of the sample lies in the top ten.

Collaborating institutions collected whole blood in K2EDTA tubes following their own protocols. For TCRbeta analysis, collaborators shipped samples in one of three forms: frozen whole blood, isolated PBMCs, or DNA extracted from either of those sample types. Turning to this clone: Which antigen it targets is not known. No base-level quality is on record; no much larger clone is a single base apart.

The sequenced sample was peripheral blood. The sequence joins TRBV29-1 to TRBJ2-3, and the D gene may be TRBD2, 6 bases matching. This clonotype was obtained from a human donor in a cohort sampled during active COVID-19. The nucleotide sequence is TGCAGCGTTGTGGACTATAACACAGATACGCAGTATTTT. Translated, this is CSVVDYNTDTQYF.